This TCR beta chain derives from a study of CD8+ T cells in alopecia areata. V dropped 2 bases and J dropped 8 bases, with 7 bases sitting between them. This CDR3 region has 11 residues. The germline V gene encodes CDR1 SGHRS and CDR2 YFSETQ. Extracted RNA was reverse transcribed into cDNA, the sequencing template. Clones were read by immunoSEQ multiplex PCR, and TCRdb kept only the in-frame ones, dropping some. The sample contains 89,000 or so clones, roughly 51% of which appear only once. The V and J genes are TRBV5-1 and TRBJ1-1; no firm D call. The TCR originated in a human donor with alopecia areata. Material for sequencing was NKG2D-high CD8+ T cells sorted from blood. CDR3 DNA: TGCGCCAGCAGCTTTGGGAGGGAAGCTTTCTTT. Its translation is CASSFGREAFF.